One and the same sample provided the 21 T cell receptor beta chains below, sequenced in a study of cytomegalovirus exposure and HLA in healthy donors. The PCR contained 60 Vbeta and 13 Jbeta primers. The data were produced by immunoSEQ multiplex PCR, yet TCRdb's version contains in-frame clones alone and is incomplete. Among under 200,000 clones, 65% to 85% were seen once, and the ten largest hold about 6.3%. The specimen was PBMCs. Receptors were obtained from a male donor in good health and CMV-seropositive.

V and J are TRBV10-3 and TRBJ2-7, with TRBD2 matching over 11 bases. The CDR3 is 14 residues long. Trimming cost V 6 bases and J 3 bases; bases outside gene matches: 4. Looked up from germline, CDR1 is ENHRY and CDR2 is SYGVKD. The CDR3 sequence: CAISSGTSGYEQYF. As DNA, the CDR3 is TGTGCCATCAGCTCCGGGACTAGCGGCTACGAGCAGTACTTC.

The gene calls are TRBV7-9 and TRBJ2-7; TRBD2 is a possible D gene (6 bases). Germline V lookup: CDR1 SEHNR, CDR2 FQNEAQ (reference sequence). This CDR3 is built from 12 residues. Trimming shortened V by 7 bases and J by 10 bases, and 17 bases separated the two germline ends. CDR3 bases: TGTGCCAGCACCGGGGAGGAAGATGATCAGTACTTC. It encodes CASTGEEDDQYF.

The chain employs TRBV5-4 and TRBJ2-2, with D possibly TRBD1 on 6 matching bases. Germline V gene lookup returns CDR1 SGHNT and CDR2 YYREEE (reference sequence). Between the trimmed V and J ends, which lost 7 bases and 6 bases, there was a span of 19 bases. This CDR3 is 15 amino acids long. CDR3 DNA: TGTGCCAGCCACCGGGACACGAAGAGTTCCGGGGAGCTGTTTTTT. Protein sequence: CASHRDTKSSGELFF.

The rearrangement uses TRBV4-1 and TRBJ2-7; TRBD2 might be the D (6 bases). Trimming stripped 0 bases from V and 6 bases from J, with 18 bases between. Germline V gene data show CDR1 as MGHRA and CDR2 as YSYEKL. The CDR3 loop spans 16 amino acids. The CDR3 DNA reads as TGCGCCAGCAGCCAAGATCCAGGGAGGCGGCACCTCGAGCAGTACTTC. Translating it yields CASSQDPGRRHLEQYF.

The rearrangement uses TRBV4-2 and TRBJ2-7; TRBD2 aligns across 10 bases. The CDR3 totals 16 residues. J was trimmed by 2 bases and V by 1 base; bases with no gene match: 5. Germline V CDR1 and CDR2: LGHNA, YNFKEQ. The CDR3 sequence is CASSQVPSGGTYEQYF. The CDR3 DNA is TGTGCCAGCAGCCAAGTGCCTAGCGGGGGCACCTACGAGCAGTACTTC.

The sample holds one count of this clone. The chain joins TRBV19 to TRBJ1-2; 7 nucleotides line up with TRBD1. CDR1 is LNHDA and CDR2 is SQIVND in the germline V gene (reference sequence). This CDR3 is built from 13 residues. With V trimmed by 6 bases and J by 3 bases, 4 bases remained unmatched. This CDR3 is CASRNQGDYGYTF. CDR3 nucleotides: TGTGCCAGTAGAAACCAGGGGGACTATGGCTACACCTTC.

This chain connects TRBV7-2 to TRBJ2-3, with 9 bases that match TRBD2. V shed 4 bases and J 1 base; nucleotides not matched to a gene: 6. CDR1 is SGHTA and CDR2 is FQGNSA in the germline V gene. The CDR3 runs 16 residues. CDR3 bases: TGTGCCAGCAGCTCCAAGCGGGAGGCCCGCACAGATACGCAGTATTTT. It encodes CASSSKREARTDTQYF. The full variable domain, in which reference TRBV7-2 and TRBJ2-3 provide the parts outside the CDR3, is GAGVSQSPSNKVTEKGKDVELRCDPISGHTALYWYRQSLGQGLEFLIYFQGNSAPDKSGLPSDRFSAERTGGSVSTLTIQRTQQEDSAVYLCASSSKREARTDTQYFGPGTRLTVL.

The V gene is TRBV7-9, the J gene TRBJ2-1, with 8 bases lining up with TRBD2. This CDR3 region has 15 residues. Germline CDR1 is SEHNR and CDR2 is FQNEAQ (reference sequence). After removal of 2 bases from V and 4 bases from J, the junction contained 4 bases not matched to a gene. In nucleotides, the CDR3 is TGTGCCAGCAGCTTATATAGCGGGGTTTACAATGAGCAGTTCTTC. Protein sequence: CASSLYSGVYNEQFF.

This chain links TRBV11-3 with TRBJ2-7; D is perhaps TRBD1 (6 bases). This CDR3 is built from 16 residues. With 4 bases removed from V and 4 bases from J, the gap between germline ends came to 20 bases. Per the germline V gene, CDR1 is SGHNT and CDR2 is YENEEA. The CDR3 loop is CASSSPPQGKVYEQYF. CDR3 nucleotide sequence: TGTGCCAGCAGCTCCCCCCCGCAGGGGAAGGTTTACGAGCAGTACTTC. Full variable domain (remainder filled in from reference TRBV11-3 and TRBJ2-7): EAGVVQSPRYKIIEKKQPVAFWCNPISGHNTLYWYLQNLGQGPELLIRYENEEAVDDSQLPKDRFSAERLKGVDSTLKIQPAELGDSAVYLCASSSPPQGKVYEQYFGPGTRLTVT.

V is TRBV12-5 and J is TRBJ2-7, with a possible D match to TRBD2 (6 bases). Germline V CDR1 and CDR2: LGHNT, FRNRAP. Trimming cost V 2 bases and J 4 bases, with 12 bases left between them. The CDR3 is 14 residues long. The CDR3 DNA sequence: TGTGCTAGTGGTTTGCAGGGAGGAGGGTACGAGCAGTACTTC. Translated: CASGLQGGGYEQYF.

As for this clone: The sample holds other DNA sequences that translate to the same CDR3. The chain links TRBV5-4 to TRBJ2-7, with 9 nucleotides matching TRBD2. CDR1 and CDR2 from the germline V gene are SGHNT and YYREEE (reference sequence). Trimming took 5 bases from V and 3 from J; bases not matched to a gene: 3. The CDR3 extends over 13 amino acids. CDR3 region: CASSLAGSYEQYF. The CDR3 bases are TGTGCCAGCAGTCTAGCGGGGAGCTACGAGCAGTACTTC. The whole variable domain, filled in from reference TRBV5-4 and TRBJ2-7, reads ETGVTQSPTHLIKTRGQQVTLRCSSQSGHNTVSWYQQALGQGPQFIFQYYREEENGRGNFPPRFSGLQFPNYSSELNVNALELDDSALYLCASSLAGSYEQYFGPGTRLTVT.

The chain joins TRBV5-1 to TRBJ2-6, with a possible D match to TRBD1 (6 bases). Germline assignment: CDR1 SGHRS and CDR2 YFSETQ. The V end lost 2 bases, the J end lost 2 bases, and 14 bases lay between the germline ends. The CDR3 has 17 residues. The CDR3 sequence is CASSFGDRSAGANVLTF. In nucleotides, the CDR3 is TGCGCCAGCAGCTTCGGCGACAGGTCCGCTGGGGCCAACGTCCTGACTTTC. Drawing the rest from reference TRBV5-1 and TRBJ2-6, the complete variable domain is KAGVTQTPRYLIKTRGQQVTLSCSPISGHRSVSWYQQTPGQGLQFLFEYFSETQRNKGNFPGRFSGRQFSNSRSEMNVSTLELGDSALYLCASSFGDRSAGANVLTFGAGSRLTVL.

This clone has more than one count but fewer than ten. V usage is TRBV6-1 and J usage is TRBJ2-5; 11 bases agree with TRBD2. The J call may be incorrect, as the DNA end agrees better with TRBJ2-7. Germline V gives CDR1 MNHNS, CDR2 SASEGT. The length of the CDR3 is 15 residues. CDR3 nucleotides: TGTGCCAGCAGAGGCTCACTAGCGGGAGCATACGAGCAGTACTTC. It yields the protein CASRGSLAGAYEQYF.

The chain combines TRBV7-2 with TRBJ2-2; TRBD2 matches at 7 bases. Trimming cost V 3 bases and J 6 bases; bases outside gene matches: 1. The CDR3 consists of 13 residues. Per germline, CDR1 SGHTA and CDR2 FQGNSA. CDR3 residues: CASSFTSAGELFF. The DNA of the CDR3 is TGTGCCAGCAGCTTCACTAGCGCCGGGGAGCTGTTTTTT.

The rearrangement links TRBV11-3 to TRBJ2-7, with 7 bases fitting TRBD2. V was clipped by 1 base and J by 2 bases; unmatched bases: 5. This CDR3 spans 15 amino acids. Germline V gene data show CDR1 as SGHNT and CDR2 as YENEEA. CDR3 residues: CASSLGSGGTYEQYF. The DNA of the CDR3 is TGTGCCAGCAGCTTAGGGTCGGGAGGCACCTACGAGCAGTACTTC.

The V call is TRBV7-9, the J call TRBJ2-1; a possible D gene is TRBD2 (5 bases). The germline gives CDR1 SEHNR, CDR2 FQNEAQ (reference sequence). The V and J ends lost 3 bases and 9 bases respectively, with 21 bases between them. The CDR3 is made up of 16 amino acids. DNA for the CDR3: TGTGCCAGCAGCTTCCGTCTAGCTGCTAAGGAGGCTGAGCAGTTCTTC. It is translated as CASSFRLAAKEAEQFF.

The V and J genes are TRBV18 and TRBJ2-7; 13 nucleotides match TRBD2. The J segment lost 5 bases and the V segment lost 3 bases, leaving 4 bases of the junction unmatched. Germline values: CDR1 KGHSH, CDR2 LQKENI. The CDR3 contains 15 residues. Here the CDR3 reads CASSPPGLAGDEQYF. The CDR3 nucleotides are TGTGCCAGCTCACCGCCCGGACTAGCGGGAGACGAGCAGTACTTC.

This clone was recorded a few times. The J gene is TRBJ1-5, the V gene TRBV18; 9 bases match TRBD1. Germline V CDR1 and CDR2: KGHSH, LQKENI. The CDR3 extends over 15 amino acids. Trimming cost V 2 bases and J 1 base; bases outside gene matches: 0. In DNA, the CDR3 is TGTGCCAGCTCACCAGACAGGGGGAGCAATCAGCCCCAGCATTTT. Translated, it gives CASSPDRGSNQPQHF.

The rearrangement uses TRBV5-6 and TRBJ1-4; 7 bases fit TRBD1. Germline V lookup: CDR1 SGHDT, CDR2 YYEEEE. The CDR3 spans 14 residues. The ends lost 4 bases at V and 3 bases at J; junction bases unmatched: 3. This chain's CDR3 is CASSLTGPNEKLFF. The CDR3 coding sequence is TGTGCCAGCAGCCTGACAGGGCCTAATGAAAAACTGTTTTTT.

The chain is built from TRBV11-3 and TRBJ1-1; D call uncertain. V lost 3 bases and J 6 bases, leaving 17 bases between the germline ends. The germline V gene encodes CDR1 SGHNT and CDR2 YENEEA. The CDR3 totals 15 residues. Here the CDR3 DNA reads TGTGCCAGCAGCTTCTACCGGGTTTGGGTCCCTGAAGCTTTCTTT. Translation: CASSFYRVWVPEAFF.

V gene TRBV4-2 combines with J gene TRBJ2-1; D perhaps matches TRBD2 (6 bases). Germline CDR1 reads LGHNA; CDR2 reads YNFKEQ. V was cut by 4 bases and J by 7 bases, with 11 bases left in between. This CDR3 is 13 amino acids long. The CDR3 reads CASSREDRNEQFF. The CDR3 bases are TGTGCCAGCAGCCGGGAGGACCGGAATGAGCAGTTCTTC.